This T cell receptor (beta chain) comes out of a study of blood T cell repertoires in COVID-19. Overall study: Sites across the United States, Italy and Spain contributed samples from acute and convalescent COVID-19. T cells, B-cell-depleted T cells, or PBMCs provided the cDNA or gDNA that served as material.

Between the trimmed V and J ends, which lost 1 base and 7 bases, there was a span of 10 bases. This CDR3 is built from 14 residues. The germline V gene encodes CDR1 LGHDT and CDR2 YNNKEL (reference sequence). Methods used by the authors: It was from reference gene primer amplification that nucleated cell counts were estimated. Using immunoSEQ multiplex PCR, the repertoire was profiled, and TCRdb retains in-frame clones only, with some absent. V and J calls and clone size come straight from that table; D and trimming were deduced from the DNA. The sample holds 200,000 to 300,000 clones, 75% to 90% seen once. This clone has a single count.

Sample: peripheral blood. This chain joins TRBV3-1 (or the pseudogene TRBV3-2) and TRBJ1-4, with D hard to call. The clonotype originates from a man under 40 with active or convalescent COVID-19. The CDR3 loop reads CASSQVGIGEKLFF. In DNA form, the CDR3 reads TGTGCCAGCAGCCAAGTCGGGATTGGTGAAAAACTGTTTTTT.